Below, 22 T cell receptor beta chains from the same sample are listed, as sequenced in a study of CD8 T cells in ankylosing spondylitis. TCRdb re-called the 5' RACE reads through MiXCR, storing one row per CDR3 protein. The sample contains about 360,000 distinct CDR3 sequences, roughly 22% of which appear only once. Sequenced material: blood, either unsorted or a sorted T cell fraction (not recorded which). These receptors were collected from a male donor with ankylosing spondylitis or in good health (not recorded which).

The rearrangement uses TRBV7-9 and TRBJ2-3; either TRBD1 or TRBD2 may supply D (5 bases each). The ends were cut back, 5 bases at V and 4 bases at J, with 16 bases in the middle. Germline V CDR1 and CDR2: SEHNR, FQNEAQ (reference sequence). The CDR3 length is 15 residues. As DNA, the CDR3 is TGTGCCAGCAGCCCGCCGGGGACGCGGGCAGATACGCAGTATTTT. Amino acids: CASSPPGTRADTQYF.

The chain combines TRBV7-6 with TRBJ2-2; perhaps D is TRBD1 or TRBD2 (5 bases each). Germline CDR1 and CDR2: SGHVS and FNYEAQ. The V and J ends lost 4 bases and 2 bases respectively, with 17 bases between them. CDR3 length: 17 residues. This chain's CDR3 is CASSSPRDRPNTGELFF. The DNA for the CDR3 is TGTGCCAGCAGCTCCCCCCGGGACCGCCCAAACACCGGGGAGCTGTTTTTT.

The chain's CDR3 is CASSYYSGEEETQYF. CDR3 DNA: TGTGCCAGCAGTTACTATTCGGGGGAGGAGGAGACCCAGTACTTC. The chain uses TRBV6-5 and TRBJ2-5; a weak D match, TRBD2 (6 bases). Trimming removed 1 base from V and 5 bases from J, with 14 bases in between. CDR3 size: 15 residues. Germline V gene lookup returns CDR1 MNHEY and CDR2 SVGAGI.

V is TRBV7-9 and J is TRBJ2-1, with 7 bases that match TRBD1. The ends lost 0 bases at V and 8 bases at J; junction bases unmatched: 13. Looked up from germline, CDR1 is SEHNR and CDR2 is FQNEAQ (reference sequence). CDR3 length: 17 residues. This CDR3 reads CASSLATGYGFNYEQFF. The DNA for the CDR3 is TGTGCCAGCAGCTTAGCGACAGGGTACGGGTTCAATTATGAGCAGTTCTTC.

This clonotype turned up a few times. This chain joins TRBV27 and TRBJ1-5, with a tentative D call TRBD1 (6 bases). CDR1 and CDR2 from the germline V gene are MNHEY and SMNVEV (reference sequence). Between the trimmed V and J ends, which lost 4 bases and 0 bases, there was a span of 10 bases. The CDR3 length is 15 residues. The CDR3 nucleotides read TGTGCCAGCAGTTCAGGACAGAATAGCAATCAGCCCCAGCATTTT. It yields the protein CASSSGQNSNQPQHF.

The chain combines TRBV4-1 with TRBJ2-7; D gene ambiguous. V dropped 0 bases and J dropped 0 bases, with 9 bases sitting between them. The CDR3 extends over 15 amino acids. CDR1 and CDR2 (germline): MGHRA, YSYEKL. In DNA form, the CDR3 reads TGCGCCAGCAGCCAAGATGAGGCTTCCTCCTACGAGCAGTACTTC. Its protein is CASSQDEASSYEQYF.

This clonotype has just a few counts. The chain has TRBV10-3 and TRBJ2-1, with D tentatively TRBD2 (6 bases). This CDR3 is built from 17 residues. V was cut by 2 bases and J by 0 bases, with 14 bases left in between. The germline V gene encodes CDR1 ENHRY and CDR2 SYGVKD. The CDR3, as DNA: TGTGCCATCAGTGAGCTCGGGGACTTCAGCTCCTACAATGAGCAGTTCTTC. It encodes CAISELGDFSSYNEQFF.

The table lists this clonotype with a few counts. V gene TRBV10-2 combines with J gene TRBJ2-5; no firm D call. Germline V CDR1 and CDR2: WSHSY, SAAADI. This CDR3 is 15 amino acids long. Trimming removed 0 bases at V and 1 base at J, with 9 bases between. The CDR3 nucleotides read TGCGCCAGCAGTGAGTCGGTTGGAATCCAAGAGACCCAGTACTTC. This codes for CASSESVGIQETQYF.

The chain combines TRBV27 with TRBJ2-1; TRBD2 matches 11 bases. J lost 6 bases, V lost 6 bases, and 7 bases had no gene match. The CDR3 runs to 15 residues. From germline, CDR1 is MNHEY and CDR2 SMNVEV (reference sequence). In DNA form, the CDR3 reads TGTGCCAGCAGCACACTAGCGGGGGTCTTCAATGAGCAGTTCTTC. Translated: CASSTLAGVFNEQFF.

This clonotype was picked up a small number of times. The chain combines TRBV12-3 or TRBV12-4 with TRBJ2-2; possible D gene TRBD2, 7 bases. The CDR3 has 15 amino acids. Trimming cost V 1 base and J 4 bases, with 10 bases left between them. This CDR3 reads CASSLVGGPTGELFF. In nucleotides, the CDR3 is TGTGCCAGCAGTTTAGTCGGGGGGCCCACCGGGGAGCTGTTTTTT.

J is TRBJ2-7 and V is TRBV12-3 or TRBV12-4; D possibly corresponds to TRBD2 (6 bases). Trimming left V 3 bases short and J 5 bases short, with 14 bases between. CDR3 length: 14 residues. The CDR3 spells CASSFQGPGDEQYF. The DNA for the CDR3 is TGTGCCAGCAGTTTTCAGGGCCCGGGGGACGAGCAGTACTTC.

The chain has TRBV4-1 and TRBJ2-2, with 8 bases fitting TRBD1. Trimming removed 0 bases from V and 1 base from J; junction bases left unmatched: 7. Looked up from germline, CDR1 is MGHRA and CDR2 is YSYEKL. This CDR3 contains 18 residues. Here the CDR3 DNA reads TGCGCCAGCAGCCAAGAGGGGGACAGGACCATGAACACCGGGGAGCTGTTTTTT. This sequence encodes CASSQEGDRTMNTGELFF.

This clonotype was seen more than once but under ten times. The chain uses TRBV25-1 and TRBJ2-3; perhaps TRBD2 as D (6 bases). The ends were cut back, 9 bases at V and 0 bases at J, with 13 bases in the middle. The CDR3 totals 14 residues. Germline CDR1 and CDR2: MGHDK and SYGVNS. The CDR3 bases are TGTGCCAGTATGGGGGGATCGAGCACAGATACGCAGTATTTT. This gives the protein CASMGGSSTDTQYF.

This rearrangement joins TRBV27 to TRBJ2-5, with a possible D match to TRBD1 (5 bases). This CDR3 contains 15 residues. Germline V CDR1 and CDR2: MNHEY, SMNVEV (reference sequence). V lost 1 base to trimming and J lost 5 bases, with 14 bases between them. The CDR3 DNA sequence: TGTGCCAGCAGTTTATGGCAGGGTTCGGGTGAGACCCAGTACTTC. It translates to CASSLWQGSGETQYF.

There are a few counts of this clonotype. The chain combines TRBV15 with TRBJ2-2, with D uncertain. This CDR3 is 13 amino acids long. The V end was cut by 3 bases, the J end by 3 bases, with 5 bases between. Per the germline V gene, CDR1 is LNHNV and CDR2 is YYDKDF (reference sequence). CDR3 DNA sequence: TGTGCCACCAGCAGGCACGACACCGGGGAGCTGTTTTTT. Its translation: CATSRHDTGELFF.

This clonotype appeared a few times. This chain uses TRBV20-1 with TRBJ2-7; D may be TRBD1 (6 bases). The germline V and J ends were trimmed by 3 bases and 3 bases, with 12 bases remaining between them. CDR1 and CDR2 (germline): DFQATT, SNEGSKA (reference sequence). The CDR3 extends over 13 amino acids. The CDR3 DNA is TGCAGTGCTAGGAAGACAGGTTTCTACGAGCAGTACTTC. Translation: CSARKTGFYEQYF.

This clonotype was found a few times. V gene TRBV9 combines with J gene TRBJ1-5, with TRBD1 as a possible D gene (5 bases). The ends were cut back, 3 bases at V and 0 bases at J, with 10 bases in the middle. Germline CDR1 SGDLS, CDR2 YYNGEE. The length of the CDR3 is 15 residues. In DNA form, the CDR3 reads TGTGCCAGCAGCGCCGTCGGGGGTAGCAATCAGCCCCAGCATTTT. This codes for CASSAVGGSNQPQHF. The full variable domain, its missing parts supplied by reference TRBV9 and TRBJ1-5, is DSGVTQTPKHLITATGQRVTLRCSPRSGDLSVYWYQQSLDQGLQFLIQYYNGEERAKGNILERFSAQQFPDLHSELNLSSLELGDSALYFCASSAVGGSNQPQHFGDGTRLSIL.

This clonotype was picked up one time. The chain couples TRBV30 to TRBJ2-7, with D maybe TRBD1 (5 bases). Trimming cost V 4 bases and J 3 bases, with 7 bases left between them. Per the germline V gene, CDR1 is GTSNPN and CDR2 is SVGIG (reference sequence). CDR3 length equals 11 residues. CDR3 in amino acids: CAWTTGYEQYF. Written as DNA, the CDR3 is TGTGCCTGGACCACAGGCTACGAGCAGTACTTC.

CDR3 nucleotide sequence: TGTGCCAGCAGCTTAGCTCAAGGGGGACTTACTCTCTACGAGCAGTACTTC. This sequence encodes CASSLAQGGLTLYEQYF. J is TRBJ2-7 and V is TRBV7-9; D assignment may be TRBD1 or TRBD2 (6 bases each). CDR1 and CDR2 from the germline V gene are SEHNR and FQNEAQ (reference sequence). V lost 0 bases and J lost 3, with 18 bases in between. CDR3 length equals 17 residues.

This chain joins TRBV5-6 and TRBJ2-7; 10 bases map to TRBD1. This CDR3 spans 14 amino acids. Germline V gives CDR1 SGHDT, CDR2 YYEEEE. J lost 5 bases, V lost 3 bases, and 5 bases had no gene match. The CDR3, as DNA: TGTGCCAGCAGCTGGGGACAGGGGAGACACGAGCAGTACTTC. Protein sequence: CASSWGQGRHEQYF.

The rearrangement uses TRBV6-2 or TRBV6-3 and TRBJ2-1; 9 bases agree with TRBD1. Looked up from germline, CDR1 is MNHEY and CDR2 is SVGEGT. The CDR3 is 14 residues long. V shed 5 bases and J 7 bases; nucleotides not matched to a gene: 6. In DNA, the CDR3 is TGTGCCAGCAGTGCCGGGACAGGGTGGAATGAGCAGTTCTTC. Translating gives CASSAGTGWNEQFF.

The chain joins TRBV28 to TRBJ2-2; D unresolved. Trimming cost V 4 bases and J 9 bases, with 15 bases left between them. The CDR3 runs to 14 residues. Germline V gene data show CDR1 as MDHEN and CDR2 as SYDVKM. The CDR3 DNA sequence: TGTGCCAGCAGTTGGTCCAAACCGACCCGGGAGCTGTTTTTT. This codes for CASSWSKPTRELFF. Based on the CDR3 plus reference TRBV28 and TRBJ2-2, the full variable domain is DVKVTQSSRYLVKRTGEKVFLECVQDMDHENMFWYRQDPGLGLRLIYFSYDVKMKEKGDIPEGYSVSREKKERFSLILESASTNQTSMYLCASSWSKPTRELFFGEGSRLTVL.